One and the same sample provided the 27 T cell receptor beta chains below, sequenced in a study of shared clonotypes between healthy human individuals. Measured with immunoSEQ multiplex PCR; TCRdb has only the in-frame clones, and not every one. In the table there are about 680,000 clones, around 92% of which are singletons. Positively selected for CCR7, the CD45RO-negative cells used as naive CD8 cells excluded terminally differentiated effector memory CD45RA+ cells. Sequenced material: naive CD8+ T cells sorted from blood. These receptors were taken from a man in his thirties or forties in good health.

Of note for this clone: This same CDR3 is encoded by further DNA sequences in the sample. J is TRBJ2-1 and V is TRBV9, with 11 bases fitting TRBD2. V shed 4 bases, J shed 3 bases, and the junction held 6 bases outside the gene matches. This CDR3 is 16 amino acids long. The germline V gene has CDR1 SGDLS and CDR2 YYNGEE. CDR3 sequence: CASSPLAGGSYNEQFF. Here the CDR3 DNA reads TGTGCCAGCAGCCCCCTAGCGGGAGGTAGCTACAATGAGCAGTTCTTC.

The J gene is TRBJ2-1, the V gene TRBV25-1; D is undetermined. The CDR3 contains 13 residues. Deletions cut 3 bases from V and 4 bases from J, with 7 bases between. Germline V gives CDR1 MGHDK, CDR2 SYGVNS. The CDR3 spells CASSELIYNEQFF. The CDR3 DNA reads TGTGCCAGCAGTGAGCTGATTTACAATGAGCAGTTCTTC.

CDR3 DNA sequence: TGCGCCAGCACAGACAGGGCCGGGCCCGGGGAGCTGTTTTTT. Protein product: CASTDRAGPGELFF. The genes are TRBV4-3 and TRBJ2-2; 7 bases line up with TRBD1. The CDR3 spans 14 residues. V lost 7 bases and J lost 6; bases outside the gene matches: 8. Germline V gives CDR1 LGHNA, CDR2 YSLEER.

The sample holds a few counts of this clone. The same CDR3 also results from other DNA sequences found in this sample. This chain uses TRBV7-9 with TRBJ1-5, with D unresolved. In germline, CDR1 is SEHNR, CDR2 FQNEAQ (reference sequence). This CDR3 has 12 residues. V was pared by 1 base and J by 5 bases, with 3 bases between. DNA of the CDR3: TGTGCCAGCAGCTTAGATTATCAGCCCCAGCATTTT. Protein sequence: CASSLDYQPQHF.

The V gene is TRBV27, the J gene TRBJ2-7, with D possibly matching TRBD2 (6 bases). CDR3 size: 13 residues. V lost 3 bases, J lost 7 bases, and 13 bases lay in between. Per germline, CDR1 MNHEY and CDR2 SMNVEV (reference sequence). The CDR3 loop is CASSLYAGKEQYF. The CDR3 coding sequence is TGTGCCAGCAGTTTGTATGCGGGAAAAGAGCAGTACTTC.

This clone was seen just once. The V call is TRBV15, the J call TRBJ2-1, with TRBD2 identical over 12 bases. Germline V gene data show CDR1 as LNHNV and CDR2 as YYDKDF (reference sequence). V dropped 0 bases and J dropped 2; count of bases not matched to a gene: 8. This CDR3 spans 19 amino acids. The CDR3 reads CATSREGERLAGAYNEQFF. The CDR3 DNA sequence: TGTGCCACCAGCAGAGAGGGTGAACGACTAGCGGGGGCCTACAATGAGCAGTTCTTC.

V gene TRBV28 combines with J gene TRBJ2-1; maybe TRBD2 (6 bases). The CDR3 sequence is 19 residues long. Germline assignment: CDR1 MDHEN and CDR2 SYDVKM. V gave up 6 bases and J gave up 3 bases, with 27 bases separating them. CDR3 sequence: CASSPPRPGARSVYNEQFF. The DNA of the CDR3 is TGTGCCAGCAGCCCTCCGAGACCGGGAGCCCGGTCGGTCTACAATGAGCAGTTCTTC.

This chain links TRBV5-4 with TRBJ2-7, with D unresolved. Germline assignment: CDR1 SGHNT and CDR2 YYREEE (reference sequence). V lost 1 base and J 3 bases, leaving 5 bases between the germline ends. The CDR3 length is 12 residues. CDR3 in amino acids: CASSLNNYEQYF. CDR3 DNA sequence: TGTGCCAGCAGCTTGAATAACTACGAGCAGTACTTC.

The rearrangement joins TRBV7-9 to TRBJ2-1; 11 bases match TRBD2. After removal of 5 bases from V and 5 bases from J, the junction contained 5 bases not matched to a gene. This CDR3 comprises 15 residues. Germline-derived CDR1 and CDR2 are SEHNR and FQNEAQ (reference sequence). CDR3 DNA: TGTGCCAGCAGCACTACTAGCGGGAGAGACAATGAGCAGTTCTTC. Protein sequence: CASSTTSGRDNEQFF.

The V gene is TRBV10-3, the J gene TRBJ2-7; D is unclear. With 3 bases removed from V and 2 bases from J, the gap between germline ends came to 17 bases. CDR3 length: 16 amino acids. Germline lookup yields CDR1 ENHRY and CDR2 SYGVKD. The CDR3 nucleotides are TGTGCCATCAGTGACCCGGCCCTACACTTCCCCTACGAGCAGTACTTC. This codes for CAISDPALHFPYEQYF.

The rearrangement joins TRBV7-9 to TRBJ2-1, with TRBD2 identical over 11 bases. The V gene end was trimmed by 6 bases and the J gene end by 7 bases; junction bases not matched to a gene: 8. This CDR3 has 15 residues. The germline gives CDR1 SEHNR, CDR2 FQNEAQ (reference sequence). The chain's CDR3 is CASSSKLAGDNEQFF. CDR3 sequence (DNA): TGTGCCAGCAGTTCAAAACTAGCGGGAGATAATGAGCAGTTCTTC.

J is TRBJ1-2 and V is TRBV5-6; D is ambiguous. The CDR3 is 14 residues long. CDR1 is SGHDT, CDR2 YYEEEE, per germline. Trimming took off 1 base at V and 2 bases at J, with 9 bases between the two ends. This chain's CDR3 is CASSLLQANYGYTF. The DNA for the CDR3 is TGTGCCAGCAGCTTGCTGCAGGCCAACTATGGCTACACCTTC.

The chain couples TRBV5-1 to TRBJ2-1, with D perhaps given as TRBD1 or TRBD2 (5 bases each). This CDR3 has 14 residues. Deletions cut 4 bases from V and 5 bases from J, with 13 bases between. Looked up from germline, CDR1 is SGHRS and CDR2 is YFSETQ. CDR3 bases: TGCGCCAGCAGCCCGGGACCATTAAACAATGAGCAGTTCTTC. Its protein is CASSPGPLNNEQFF.

The rearrangement uses TRBV13 and TRBJ2-5; the match to TRBD1 covers 8 bases. CDR1 is PRHDT and CDR2 is FYEKMQ in the germline V gene (reference sequence). The J segment lost 4 bases and the V segment lost 2 bases, leaving 9 bases of the junction unmatched. The length of the CDR3 is 16 residues. The CDR3 nucleotides read TGTGCCAGCAGCTTATCAGGGGGCCTTTCTCGAGAGACCCAGTACTTC. This translates into CASSLSGGLSRETQYF.

The rearrangement joins TRBV29-1 to TRBJ2-1; possibly TRBD1 for D (6 bases). There are 12 residues in the CDR3. Trimming pared 1 base from V and 6 bases from J, leaving 7 bases between. Germline assignment: CDR1 SQVTM and CDR2 ANQGSEA. The CDR3 coding sequence is TGCAGCGTTGAAGCACAGGGCAATGAGCAGTTCTTC. Amino acid sequence: CSVEAQGNEQFF.

The chain has TRBV7-9 and TRBJ2-1, with D unresolved. V was pared by 8 bases and J by 1 base, with 6 bases between. Germline CDR1 reads SEHNR; CDR2 reads FQNEAQ (reference sequence). The CDR3 extends over 12 amino acids. CDR3 coding DNA: TGTGCCAGCGCCGAATCCTACAATGAGCAGTTCTTC. It translates to CASAESYNEQFF.

This clone has only one observation. The V and J genes are TRBV5-1 and TRBJ2-2; D gene ambiguous. This CDR3 spans 16 amino acids. Trimming left V 5 bases short and J 0 bases short, with 14 bases between. Germline-derived CDR1 and CDR2 are SGHRS and YFSETQ. The CDR3 loop reads CASSKDDGTNTGELFF. The CDR3 bases are TGCGCCAGCAGTAAAGACGACGGAACGAACACCGGGGAGCTGTTTTTT.

The genes are TRBV7-9 and TRBJ2-1, with 7 bases fitting TRBD1. Germline trimming cut 5 bases from V and 0 bases from J; bases unmatched to any gene: 7. The CDR3 length is 16 residues. CDR1 is SEHNR and CDR2 is FQNEAQ in the germline V gene (reference sequence). The CDR3 is CASSETTGSSYNEQFF. CDR3 in DNA: TGTGCCAGCAGCGAGACGACAGGGAGCTCCTACAATGAGCAGTTCTTC.

V and J are TRBV10-3 and TRBJ2-3; perhaps TRBD2 as D (5 bases). This CDR3 has 12 amino acids. V was trimmed by 2 bases and J by 11 bases, leaving 11 bases between them. CDR1 is ENHRY and CDR2 is SYGVKD in the germline V gene. The CDR3 DNA is TGTGCCATCAGTGAGGAGGGAAGGAAGCAGTATTTT. This encodes CAISEEGRKQYF.

The chain has TRBV5-6 and TRBJ2-1; 9 positions agree with TRBD2. The germline gives CDR1 SGHDT, CDR2 YYEEEE. Trimming removed 4 bases from V and 10 bases from J; junction bases left unmatched: 9. This CDR3 is built from 14 residues. CDR3 region: CASSTTGLAGEQFF. In nucleotides, the CDR3 is TGTGCCAGCAGCACTACGGGACTAGCTGGCGAGCAGTTCTTC.

The chain employs TRBV28 and TRBJ2-3, with D maybe TRBD1 (6 bases). The ends were cut back, 6 bases at V and 4 bases at J, with 20 bases in the middle. CDR3 length equals 16 residues. Germline CDR1 MDHEN, CDR2 SYDVKM. The chain's CDR3 is CASRDSRGAAPDTQYF. The CDR3, as DNA: TGTGCCAGCAGAGATAGCAGGGGCGCGGCCCCAGATACGCAGTATTTT.

This chain connects TRBV19 to TRBJ2-5; D might be TRBD2 (5 bases). CDR3 length equals 15 residues. The germline V and J ends were trimmed by 3 bases and 5 bases, with 16 bases remaining between them. The germline CDR1 and CDR2 sequences are LNHDA and SQIVND (reference sequence). The CDR3 spells CASSIGVGKGETQYF. For the CDR3, the DNA is TGTGCCAGTAGTATCGGGGTGGGGAAGGGTGAGACCCAGTACTTC.

The chain has TRBV28 and TRBJ1-2; D gene unclear. The CDR3 covers 15 residues. V lost 4 bases and J lost 2, with 14 bases in between. The germline gives CDR1 MDHEN, CDR2 SYDVKM. CDR3 sequence reads: CASSYDLRYNYGYTF. The CDR3 coding sequence is TGTGCCAGCAGTTATGACCTTAGGTACAACTATGGCTACACCTTC.

This clone was recorded only once. A single base separates this from a much larger clone, so it may be a read error. The chain recombines TRBV11-3 with TRBJ2-1; D uncertain. CDR3 length equals 12 residues. Germline loops: CDR1 SGHNT, CDR2 YENEEA. V shed 3 bases and J shed 5 bases, with 5 bases lying between them. The CDR3 region has the DNA TGTGCCAGCAGCTTCTGGGACAATGAGCAGTTCTTC. Protein sequence: CASSFWDNEQFF.

This clone was found once. The V and J genes are TRBV27 and TRBJ1-2, with 9 bases aligning to TRBD1. The germline V gene encodes CDR1 MNHEY and CDR2 SMNVEV (reference sequence). CDR3 length: 17 residues. Trimming at V came to 5 bases and at J to 3 bases, leaving 13 bases not matched to a gene. CDR3 DNA sequence: TGTGCCAGCAGTCGGATTACCGGGACAGGGAGTCACTATGGCTACACCTTC. Protein sequence: CASSRITGTGSHYGYTF.

The V gene is TRBV29-1, the J gene TRBJ1-1; a possible D gene is TRBD1 (5 bases). The CDR3 extends over 14 amino acids. The V end lost 4 bases, the J end lost 4 bases, and 16 bases lay between the germline ends. Germline V CDR1 and CDR2: SQVTM, ANQGSEA. CDR3 region: CSVVPGDLSTEAFF. The CDR3, as DNA: TGCAGCGTTGTTCCGGGGGATTTAAGCACTGAAGCTTTCTTT.

The chain links TRBV4-2 to TRBJ2-7, with 9 bases matching TRBD2. This CDR3 spans 16 amino acids. CDR1 LGHNA and CDR2 YNFKEQ come from the germline V gene. Trimming took 0 bases from V and 5 from J; bases not matched to a gene: 8. The chain's CDR3 is CASSQEGGLAGNEQYF. The CDR3, as DNA: TGTGCCAGCAGCCAAGAGGGCGGGCTAGCGGGAAACGAGCAGTACTTC.